The next 5 T cell receptor beta chains were all read from a single sample in a study of shared clonotypes between healthy human individuals. Assay used: immunoSEQ multiplex PCR; TCRdb lists only in-frame clones, some missing. The sample contains 2 million to 3 million clones, just over 90% of which appear only once. Sequenced: naive CD4+ T cells sorted from blood. As to subset: CD45RA+ positively selected. Receptor source: a man younger than 35 in good health.

About this clone itself: Within the sample, other DNA sequences also encode this same CDR3. J is TRBJ2-2 and V is TRBV6-1; 9 bases are shared with TRBD1. The CDR3 is 13 amino acids. The V and J ends lost 6 bases and 4 bases, in that order; junction bases with no gene match: 0. Germline V lookup: CDR1 MNHNS, CDR2 SASEGT. The CDR3 nucleotides are TGTGCCAGCAGACAGGGGGCCACCGGGGAGCTGTTTTTT. Translating gives CASRQGATGELFF.

The chain couples TRBV18 to TRBJ1-2; 8 nucleotides line up with TRBD1. The junction had 6 bases not matched to a gene; V was cut back by 2 bases and J by 7 bases. Germline V gene sequence: CDR1 KGHSH, CDR2 LQKENI. The CDR3 sequence is 14 residues long. CDR3 in amino acids: CASSPFQGAGGYTF. In DNA, the CDR3 is TGTGCCAGCTCACCATTTCAGGGGGCCGGTGGCTACACCTTC.

The table lists this clone with a count of one. Other DNA sequences from this sample encode an identical CDR3 as well. V gene TRBV7-9 combines with J gene TRBJ2-7, with TRBD1 identical over 11 bases. The CDR3 is 14 amino acids. Germline V CDR1 and CDR2: SEHNR, FQNEAQ (reference sequence). J lost 4 bases, V lost 4 bases, and 3 bases had no gene match. The CDR3 here is CASSSGQGAYEQYF. CDR3 bases: TGTGCCAGCAGCTCAGGACAGGGGGCTTACGAGCAGTACTTC. The full variable domain, completed using reference TRBV7-9 and TRBJ2-7, is DTGVSQNPRHKITKRGQNVTFRCDPISEHNRLYWYRQTLGQGPEFLTYFQNEAQLEKSRLLSDRFSAERPKGSFSTLEIQRTEQGDSAMYLCASSSGQGAYEQYFGPGTRLTVT.

This chain connects TRBV27 to TRBJ1-4; D is ambiguous. The CDR3 extends over 14 amino acids. V was clipped by 2 bases and J by 7 bases, with 11 bases between them. Germline CDR1 reads MNHEY; CDR2 reads SMNVEV (reference sequence). CDR3 in amino acids: CASSLLGSGEKLFF. The CDR3 DNA is TGTGCCAGCAGTTTACTAGGGAGCGGTGAAAAACTGTTTTTT.

The V call is TRBV10-3, the J call TRBJ2-1; TRBD1 matches 7 bases. CDR3 length equals 13 residues. Germline CDR1 is ENHRY and CDR2 is SYGVKD. V shed 5 bases, J shed 3 bases, and the junction held 1 base outside the gene matches. The CDR3 loop reads CAISRTGYNEQFF. Here the CDR3 DNA reads TGTGCCATCAGTCGGACAGGCTACAATGAGCAGTTCTTC.